The rows below give T cell receptor beta chains drawn from one sample of a study of regulatory T cells in long-lasting Graves disease. TCRdb re-derived calls from the multiplex PCR reads in MiXCR, one entry per CDR3 protein. Of about 320,000 distinct CDR3 sequences listed, 15% to 20% are singletons. The starting material was peripheral blood mononuclear cells (PBMCs), obtained at new diagnosis, from a patient treated with antithyroid drugs. These receptors all come from a female donor with Graves disease. Both conserved end residues are part of each CDR3. Clone size is shown for a subset of rows, as once, few, many or a class of expanded clone.

J gene | clone size | V gene | CDR3 protein
TRBJ2-1 | . | TRBV6-2/TRBV6-3 | CASSLSGSGPNEQFF
TRBJ1-1 | many | TRBV4-1 | CASSQSPGDLNTEAFF
TRBJ2-5 | many | TRBV19 | CASSIQTGRETQYF
TRBJ2-3 | . | TRBV6-2/TRBV6-3 | CASSYTGGGGTDTQYF
TRBJ2-1 | many | TRBV24-1 | CATGGLAGGAGSYNEQFF
TRBJ2-7 | many | TRBV28 | CASRNPGQSYEQYF
TRBJ2-5 | . | TRBV19 | CASSITGSGETQYF
TRBJ2-7 | . | TRBV4-1 | CASSSGLAGAEQYF
TRBJ1-5 | many | TRBV10-2 | CASSEIAGGWGNQPQHF
TRBJ2-1 | . | TRBV19 | CASSLTTGTPNEQFF
TRBJ2-1 | . | TRBV19 | CASIRGIEQFF
TRBJ1-5 | many | TRBV7-9 | CASSLDGVQPQHF
TRBJ1-4 | many | TRBV30 | CAWTEGGHEKLFF
TRBJ2-7 | few | TRBV2 | CASSLGRGGPYEQYF
TRBJ1-5 | many | TRBV2 | CASRPSEGNQPQHF
TRBJ2-6 | . | TRBV30 | CAWSEGTSGANVLTF
TRBJ1-2 | many | TRBV5-1 | CASSLVGTANYGYTF
TRBJ2-1 | many | TRBV18 | CASSPSWSSYNEQFF
TRBJ2-3 | many | TRBV24-1 | CATSGPHDSSTDTQYF
TRBJ2-1 | few | TRBV3-1 | CASSPLIAGIGTVEQFF
TRBJ1-5 | many | TRBV10-3 | CASGQRDGNQPQHF
TRBJ2-2 | few | TRBV7-3 | CASSYGTGTTGELFF
TRBJ2-3 | many | TRBV5-1 | CASSSIAGGRTQYF
TRBJ1-1 | few | TRBV9 | CASSAEWDTQNTEAFF
TRBJ2-3 | many | TRBV11-2 | CASSPRELGGTDTQYF
TRBJ1-5 | . | TRBV28 | CASRRDPNQPQHF
TRBJ2-5 | many | TRBV20-1 | CSARGRGANQETQYF
TRBJ2-7 | . | TRBV28 | CASSSQGTSGTQHF
TRBJ2-2 | . | TRBV5-1 | CASSRTGGEYTGELFF
TRBJ2-1 | many | TRBV3-1 | CASSQEEGNSYNEQFF
TRBJ2-3 | . | TRBV30 | CAWSDGLAGHTDTQYF
TRBJ2-7 | . | TRBV10-3 | CAISEQPPDEQYF
TRBJ2-2 | . | TRBV9 | CASSAQTGTRNGELFF